Following are 10 T cell receptor beta chains from one sample sequenced in a study of early T cells in non-severe SARS-CoV-2 infection. TCRdb independently ran MiXCR on the 5' RACE reads; one entry per CDR3 protein. The sample records about 110,000 distinct CDR3 sequences, roughly 12% being singletons. The sample consisted of whole blood, taken at baseline. These receptors were collected from an adult who was a healthcare worker with PCR-confirmed SARS-CoV-2 infection or an uninfected control (not recorded which).

In this sample, this clonotype turned up many times. The chain joins TRBV12-3 or TRBV12-4 to TRBJ2-7, with 8 bases identical to TRBD2. The J segment lost 6 bases and the V segment lost 7 bases, leaving 20 bases of the junction unmatched. The CDR3 consists of 17 residues. CDR3 coding DNA: TGTGCCAGCACTCCCCCCGCCGGAGAAGCGGGAGTTGGCGAGCAGTACTTC. Translating it yields CASTPPAGEAGVGEQYF.

This clonotype was seen more than once but under ten times. The chain recombines TRBV7-6 with TRBJ2-5; no clear D gene. The CDR3 sequence is 13 residues long. V lost 4 bases to trimming and J lost 3 bases, with 9 bases between them. Germline V gene data show CDR1 as SGHVS and CDR2 as FNYEAQ. CDR3 DNA sequence: TGTGCCAGCAGCTCTAACAGTGAAGAGACCCAGTACTTC. Translation: CASSSNSEETQYF.

This rearrangement joins TRBV6-1 to TRBJ2-2; 10 bases agree with TRBD2. The length of the CDR3 is 14 residues. Trimming took 9 bases from V and 3 from J; bases not matched to a gene: 4. Germline values: CDR1 MNHNS, CDR2 SASEGT. The chain's CDR3 is CASSSGGDTGELFF. In DNA, the CDR3 is TGTGCCAGTTCTAGCGGGGGTGACACCGGGGAGCTGTTTTTT.

The V gene is TRBV7-2, the J gene TRBJ2-3; no clear D. Germline CDR1 is SGHTA and CDR2 is FQGNSA. CDR3 size: 14 residues. The ends were cut back, 3 bases at V and 4 bases at J, with 11 bases in the middle. CDR3 coding DNA: TGTGCCAGCAGCTTCACTACACGCGCAGATACGCAGTATTTT. Its translation: CASSFTTRADTQYF.

This clonotype was seen more than once but under ten times. J is TRBJ1-1 and V is TRBV20-1, with 7 bases matching TRBD1. Germline V gene data show CDR1 as DFQATT and CDR2 as SNEGSKA (reference sequence). The CDR3 has 16 residues. The V gene end was trimmed by 6 bases and the J gene end by 6 bases; junction bases not matched to a gene: 19. The CDR3 sequence: CSAPGQLRPPWPEAFF. For the CDR3, the DNA is TGCAGTGCCCCGGGACAGTTACGTCCACCCTGGCCTGAAGCTTTCTTT.

The chain is built from TRBV3-1 and TRBJ2-7, with D tentatively TRBD1 (6 bases). CDR1 and CDR2 (germline): LGHDT, YNNKEL (reference sequence). V shed 4 bases and J shed 2 bases, with 9 bases lying between them. CDR3 length: 13 amino acids. The CDR3 sequence is CASSRAGAYEQYF. DNA of the CDR3: TGTGCCAGCAGCCGGGCAGGGGCCTACGAGCAGTACTTC.

This clonotype was counted ten times or more. The chain has TRBV9 and TRBJ1-1; TRBD1 agrees at 9 bases. The CDR3 length is 15 residues. Germline CDR1 is SGDLS and CDR2 is YYNGEE. Germline trimming cut 0 bases from V and 11 bases from J; bases unmatched to any gene: 11. CDR3: CASSVGDRDLSSAFF. The CDR3, as DNA: TGTGCCAGCAGCGTAGGGGACAGGGATCTGTCTTCGGCTTTCTTT.

This clonotype came up a few times. The chain links TRBV5-1 to TRBJ2-1; either TRBD1 or TRBD2 may supply D (5 bases each). The CDR3 runs 14 residues. Germline V gene lookup returns CDR1 SGHRS and CDR2 YFSETQ. V was cut by 0 bases and J by 4 bases, with 8 bases left in between. The CDR3 reads CASSLGDPYNEQFF. In nucleotides, the CDR3 is TGCGCCAGCAGCTTGGGGGACCCTTACAATGAGCAGTTCTTC.

The sample holds a few counts of this clonotype. The rearrangement uses TRBV29-1 and TRBJ1-1; D uncertain. Trimming removed 5 bases from V and 7 bases from J, with 8 bases in between. The germline V gene has CDR1 SQVTM and CDR2 ANQGSEA. This CDR3 has 10 amino acids. CDR3 region: CSVQIYEAFF. DNA of the CDR3: TGCAGCGTTCAGATTTATGAAGCTTTCTTT.

At least ten counts were recorded for this clonotype. A junction boundary mismatches the germline segment, possibly from a read error. J is TRBJ2-3 and V is TRBV12-3 or TRBV12-4, with D possibly matching TRBD2 (6 bases). The CDR3 has 15 residues. CDR3 DNA sequence: TGTGCCAGCGGTTTTAGTGGGAGGAGCACAGATACGCAGTATTTT. Protein sequence: CASGFSGRSTDTQYF.